The 24 T cell receptor beta chains reported below all come from one sample, sequenced in a study of T cells in localized non-small cell lung cancer. TCRdb's copy holds only in-frame clones and misses some; the assay was immunoSEQ multiplex PCR. The data hold approximately 63,000 clones, with roughly 90% observed a single time. The input for sequencing was peripheral blood, taken before any cancer treatment. These receptors were taken from a man between 40 and 70 years old with stage I squamous cell lung carcinoma.

The chain uses TRBV11-2 and TRBJ2-7, with D tentatively TRBD1 (5 bases). The CDR3 spans 13 residues. Germline CDR1 is SGHAT and CDR2 is FQNNGV. Trimming stripped 1 base from V and 5 bases from J, with 9 bases between. Here the CDR3 DNA reads TGTGCCAGCAGCTTAGCCAGGGATAACGAGCAGTACTTC. Translation: CASSLARDNEQYF.

The chain uses TRBV6-5 and TRBJ2-2; no clear D. The CDR3 totals 11 residues. Trimming took 6 bases from V and 3 from J, leaving 2 bases between them. Germline CDR1 MNHEY, CDR2 SVGAGI. CDR3 in amino acids: CASRDTGELFF. CDR3 DNA: TGTGCCAGCAGGGACACCGGGGAGCTGTTTTTT.

This chain uses TRBV28 with TRBJ2-2; no clear D gene. Trimming removed 6 bases at V and 5 bases at J, with 7 bases between. Germline loops: CDR1 MDHEN, CDR2 SYDVKM. This CDR3 contains 12 residues. The CDR3 is CASRVETGELFF. CDR3 DNA sequence: TGTGCCAGCAGGGTGGAAACCGGGGAGCTGTTTTTT.

The CDR3 region is CASRAGGGGELFF. For the CDR3, the DNA is TGTGCCAGCAGAGCAGGGGGAGGCGGGGAGCTGTTTTTT. This chain joins TRBV7-3 and TRBJ2-2, with D maybe TRBD1 (7 bases). This CDR3 contains 13 residues. The V end was cut by 6 bases, the J end by 7 bases, with 12 bases between. The germline V gene has CDR1 SGHTA and CDR2 FQGTGA.

The chain uses TRBV5-1 and TRBJ2-2; D may correspond to TRBD1 or TRBD2 (5 bases each). The V gene's germline CDR1 is SGHRS and CDR2 YFSETQ. Deletions cut 1 base from V and 4 bases from J, with 11 bases between. This CDR3 spans 15 amino acids. CDR3 bases: TGCGCCAGCAGCTTGACCCGGGACGCCACCGGGGAGCTGTTTTTT. Translating it yields CASSLTRDATGELFF.

The chain links TRBV11-2 to TRBJ2-7; D possibly corresponds to TRBD2 (6 bases). V shed 6 bases and J shed 2 bases, with 14 bases lying between them. CDR1 and CDR2 from the germline V gene are SGHAT and FQNNGV. There are 14 residues in the CDR3. In DNA form, the CDR3 reads TGTGCCAGCAGAGCGACGGGAGTAACCTACGAGCAGTACTTC. Protein sequence: CASRATGVTYEQYF. Full variable domain (outside the CDR3, taken from reference TRBV11-2 and TRBJ2-7): EAGVAQSPRYKIIEKRQSVAFWCNPISGHATLYWYQQILGQGPKLLIQFQNNGVVDDSQLPKDRFSAERLKGVDSTLKIQPAKLEDSAVYLCASRATGVTYEQYFGPGTRLTVT.

The chain carries TRBV10-3 and TRBJ2-5; D remains ambiguous. The CDR3 is 13 residues long. Germline V lookup: CDR1 ENHRY, CDR2 SYGVKD. Trimming cost V 8 bases and J 4 bases, with 14 bases left between them. In DNA, the CDR3 is TGTGCCATCTCCTCCGCTCTAGGAGAGACCCAGTACTTC. Translation: CAISSALGETQYF.

The chain links TRBV7-6 to TRBJ2-3; D perhaps matches TRBD2 (6 bases). Germline assignment: CDR1 SGHVS and CDR2 FNYEAQ. V lost 0 bases to trimming and J lost 5 bases, with 12 bases between them. The CDR3 has 15 amino acids. CDR3 sequence reads: CASSLAGGMGDTQYF. The CDR3 coding sequence is TGTGCCAGCAGCTTAGCCGGAGGGATGGGAGATACGCAGTATTTT.

The chain is built from TRBV5-4 and TRBJ1-4; no clear D. CDR1 and CDR2 from the germline V gene are SGHNT and YYREEE (reference sequence). The CDR3 has 14 amino acids. Between the trimmed V and J ends, which lost 3 bases and 8 bases, there was a span of 14 bases. The CDR3 loop is CASSSDLNPEKLFF. In DNA form, the CDR3 reads TGTGCCAGCAGCTCGGACCTAAATCCAGAAAAACTGTTTTTT.

The chain recombines TRBV6-4 with TRBJ2-7; a weak D match, TRBD2 (6 bases). CDR3 length: 15 residues. With 3 bases removed from V and 3 bases from J, the gap between germline ends came to 15 bases. CDR1 MRHNA and CDR2 SNTAGT come from the germline V gene. CDR3 residues: CASSEMGTGGYEQYF. DNA for the CDR3: TGTGCCAGCAGTGAGATGGGGACTGGCGGCTACGAGCAGTACTTC.

The chain recombines TRBV5-4 with TRBJ2-5; a weak D match, TRBD2 (5 bases). The CDR3 has 12 residues. Germline V gene data show CDR1 as SGHNT and CDR2 as YYREEE (reference sequence). V lost 7 bases and J lost 4, with 11 bases in between. In DNA form, the CDR3 reads TGTGCCAGCGGGAGCGGAGGAGAGACCCAGTACTTC. Protein sequence: CASGSGGETQYF.

The chain has TRBV6-6 and TRBJ2-1; unclear D gene. The CDR3 spans 14 residues. The V end lost 2 bases, the J end lost 6 bases, and 11 bases lay between the germline ends. CDR1 is MNHNY, CDR2 SVGAGI, per germline (reference sequence). The chain's CDR3 is CASSYDRDRNEQFF. In nucleotides, the CDR3 is TGTGCCAGCAGTTACGATAGGGATCGCAATGAGCAGTTCTTC.

This sequence joins TRBV6-1 and TRBJ2-1; 9 positions agree with TRBD2. Germline assignment: CDR1 MNHNS and CDR2 SASEGT. This CDR3 has 14 amino acids. J was trimmed by 10 bases and V by 6 bases; bases with no gene match: 10. The CDR3 nucleotides are TGTGCCAGCAGCTGGACTAGCGCCCAAGGGGAGCAGTTCTTC. Its protein is CASSWTSAQGEQFF.

This chain uses TRBV9 with TRBJ2-3; tentative D call: TRBD1 (5 bases). The germline V gene encodes CDR1 SGDLS and CDR2 YYNGEE. Trimming cost V 4 bases and J 4 bases, with 16 bases left between them. The CDR3 loop spans 15 amino acids. CDR3 loop: CASSPLGDQADTQYF. The CDR3 region has the DNA TGTGCCAGCAGCCCCCTAGGGGATCAGGCAGATACGCAGTATTTT.

This clone was observed a single time. This chain connects TRBV28 to TRBJ2-7, with 12 bases matching TRBD2. Germline CDR1 is MDHEN and CDR2 is SYDVKM. V dropped 3 bases and J dropped 3; count of bases not matched to a gene: 9. The length of the CDR3 is 17 residues. The CDR3 DNA reads TGTGCCAGCAGTTTTCGGATCCCTAGCGGGAGGGTCTACGAGCAGTACTTC. Its protein product is CASSFRIPSGRVYEQYF. Complete variable domain (other parts from reference TRBV28 and TRBJ2-7): DVKVTQSSRYLVKRTGEKVFLECVQDMDHENMFWYRQDPGLGLRLIYFSYDVKMKEKGDIPEGYSVSREKKERFSLILESASTNQTSMYLCASSFRIPSGRVYEQYFGPGTRLTVT.

The rearrangement uses TRBV14 and TRBJ2-3; unclear D gene. Trimming pared 4 bases from V and 3 bases from J, leaving 5 bases between. The CDR3 length is 12 residues. From germline, CDR1 is SGHDN and CDR2 FVKESK. The CDR3 DNA reads as TGTGCCAGCAGCCGGTCTACAGATACGCAGTATTTT. Protein sequence: CASSRSTDTQYF.

This clone has a handful of counts. The chain has TRBV30 and TRBJ2-7; D possibly corresponds to TRBD2 (6 bases). The CDR3 length is 12 residues. CDR1 is GTSNPN and CDR2 is SVGIG in the germline V gene (reference sequence). V was shortened by 1 base and J by 12 bases, with 16 bases between the two germline ends. For the CDR3, the DNA is TGTGCCTGGAGTGGTGGAGTAGCGGCGTCGTACTTC. Translation: CAWSGGVAASYF.

This clone was observed once. V is TRBV6-1 and J is TRBJ1-5, with D hard to call. V was cut by 6 bases and J by 5 bases, with 8 bases left in between. This CDR3 spans 12 amino acids. The germline gives CDR1 MNHNS, CDR2 SASEGT. The CDR3 sequence: CASSDEHQPQHF. CDR3 sequence (DNA): TGTGCCAGCAGCGATGAACATCAGCCCCAGCATTTT.

This clone came up once. The gene calls are TRBV28 and TRBJ1-6, with D perhaps matching TRBD1 (6 bases). CDR1 is MDHEN, CDR2 SYDVKM, per germline. This CDR3 spans 14 amino acids. V lost 5 bases and J lost 7, with 12 bases in between. CDR3 loop: CASSKGGENSPLHF. As DNA, the CDR3 is TGTGCCAGCAGTAAAGGGGGTGAGAATTCACCCCTCCACTTT.

This chain connects TRBV9 to TRBJ2-7; D may correspond to TRBD1 or TRBD2 (5 bases each). In germline, CDR1 is SGDLS, CDR2 YYNGEE. CDR3 length: 15 amino acids. Trimming removed 2 bases at V and 0 bases at J, with 12 bases between. The CDR3 reads CASSVSGTDSYEQYF. The DNA for the CDR3 is TGTGCCAGCAGCGTTTCCGGGACGGACTCCTACGAGCAGTACTTC.

The chain links TRBV4-3 to TRBJ2-5; D perhaps matches TRBD1 (5 bases). Germline lookup yields CDR1 LGHNA and CDR2 YSLEER. This CDR3 contains 17 residues. V lost 0 bases to trimming and J lost 5 bases, with 19 bases between them. The CDR3 loop reads CASSQEYLGEAGETQYF. DNA for the CDR3: TGCGCCAGCAGCCAAGAGTATCTTGGAGAGGCAGGGGAGACCCAGTACTTC.

This clone has just a few counts. The chain joins TRBV28 to TRBJ2-7; D may be TRBD2 (5 bases). Germline lookup yields CDR1 MDHEN and CDR2 SYDVKM. The CDR3 contains 14 residues. V was pared by 7 bases and J by 2 bases, with 15 bases between. The CDR3: CASTPPGRTYEQYF. DNA of the CDR3: TGTGCCAGCACTCCCCCGGGAAGGACCTACGAGCAGTACTTC.

The J gene is TRBJ2-3, the V gene TRBV9; D unclear. Germline V gives CDR1 SGDLS, CDR2 YYNGEE. The CDR3 is 13 residues long. Trimming took off 5 bases at V and 1 base at J, with 8 bases between the two ends. CDR3 nucleotides: TGTGCCAGCAGTGTGCTGGGCACAGATACGCAGTATTTT. Translation: CASSVLGTDTQYF. Full variable domain (outside the CDR3, taken from reference TRBV9 and TRBJ2-3): DSGVTQTPKHLITATGQRVTLRCSPRSGDLSVYWYQQSLDQGLQFLIQYYNGEERAKGNILERFSAQQFPDLHSELNLSSLELGDSALYFCASSVLGTDTQYFGPGTRLTVL.

J is TRBJ2-1 and V is TRBV6-1; tentatively, D is TRBD2 (5 bases). The CDR3 is made up of 19 amino acids. The germline gives CDR1 MNHNS, CDR2 SASEGT. The ends were cut back, 2 bases at V and 1 base at J, with 21 bases in the middle. CDR3 DNA: TGTGCCAGCAGTGAATTTGGACTGGCCGGAACGGGGTCCTACAATGAGCAGTTCTTC. The encoded protein is CASSEFGLAGTGSYNEQFF.